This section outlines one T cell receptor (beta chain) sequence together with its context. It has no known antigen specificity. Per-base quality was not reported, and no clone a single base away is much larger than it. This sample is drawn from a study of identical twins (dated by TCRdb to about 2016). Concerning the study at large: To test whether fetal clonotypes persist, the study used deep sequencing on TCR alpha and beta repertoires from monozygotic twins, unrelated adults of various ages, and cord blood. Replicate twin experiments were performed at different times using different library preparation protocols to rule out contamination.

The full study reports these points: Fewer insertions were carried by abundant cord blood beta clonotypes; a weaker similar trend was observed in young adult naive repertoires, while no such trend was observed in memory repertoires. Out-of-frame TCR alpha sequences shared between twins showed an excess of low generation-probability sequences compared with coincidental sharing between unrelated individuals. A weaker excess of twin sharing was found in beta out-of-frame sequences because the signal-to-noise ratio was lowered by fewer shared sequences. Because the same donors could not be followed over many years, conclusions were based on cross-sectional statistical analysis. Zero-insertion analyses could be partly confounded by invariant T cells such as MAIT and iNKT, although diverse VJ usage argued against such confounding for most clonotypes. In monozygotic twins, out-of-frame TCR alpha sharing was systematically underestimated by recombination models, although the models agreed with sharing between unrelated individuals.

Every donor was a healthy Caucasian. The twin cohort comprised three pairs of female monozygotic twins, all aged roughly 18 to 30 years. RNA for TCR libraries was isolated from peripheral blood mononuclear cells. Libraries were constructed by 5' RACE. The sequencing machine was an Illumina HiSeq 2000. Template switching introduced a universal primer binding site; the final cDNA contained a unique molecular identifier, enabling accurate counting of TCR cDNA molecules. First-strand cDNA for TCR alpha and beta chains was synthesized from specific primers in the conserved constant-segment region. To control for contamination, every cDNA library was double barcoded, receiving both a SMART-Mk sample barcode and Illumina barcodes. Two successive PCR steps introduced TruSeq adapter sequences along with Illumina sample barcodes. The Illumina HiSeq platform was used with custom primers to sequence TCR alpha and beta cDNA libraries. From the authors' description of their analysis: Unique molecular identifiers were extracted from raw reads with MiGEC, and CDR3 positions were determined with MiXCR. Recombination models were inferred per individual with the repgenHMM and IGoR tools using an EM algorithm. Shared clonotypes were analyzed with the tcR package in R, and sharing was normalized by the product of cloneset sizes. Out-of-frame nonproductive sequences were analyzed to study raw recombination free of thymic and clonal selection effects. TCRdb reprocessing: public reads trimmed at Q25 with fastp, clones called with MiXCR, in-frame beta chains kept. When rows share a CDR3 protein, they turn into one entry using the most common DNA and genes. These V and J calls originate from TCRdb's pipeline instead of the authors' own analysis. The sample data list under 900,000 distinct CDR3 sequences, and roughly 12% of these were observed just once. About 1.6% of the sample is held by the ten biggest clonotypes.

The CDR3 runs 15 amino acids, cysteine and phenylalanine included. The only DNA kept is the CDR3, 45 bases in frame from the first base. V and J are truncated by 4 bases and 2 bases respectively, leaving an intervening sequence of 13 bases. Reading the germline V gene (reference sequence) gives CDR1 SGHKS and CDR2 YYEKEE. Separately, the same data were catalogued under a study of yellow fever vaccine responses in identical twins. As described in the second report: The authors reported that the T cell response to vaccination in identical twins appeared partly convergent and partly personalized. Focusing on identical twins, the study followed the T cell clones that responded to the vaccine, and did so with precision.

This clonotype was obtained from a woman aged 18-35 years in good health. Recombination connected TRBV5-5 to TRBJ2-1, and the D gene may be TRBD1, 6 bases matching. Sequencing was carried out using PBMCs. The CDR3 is CASSDGTSTYNEQFF. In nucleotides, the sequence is TGTGCCAGCAGCGACGGGACATCGACCTACAATGAGCAGTTCTTC. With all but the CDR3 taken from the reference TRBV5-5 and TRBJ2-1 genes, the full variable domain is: DAGVTQSPTHLIKTRGQQVTLRCSPISGHKSVSWYQQVLGQGPQFIFQYYEKEERGRGNFPDRFSARQFPNYSSELNVNALLLGDSALYLCASSDGTSTYNEQFFGPGTRLTVL.